These 18 T cell receptor beta chains came from one sample sequenced in a study of T cells in Graves' hyperthyroidism and ophthalmopathy. Amplification of TCR beta CDR3 regions used RNA as the template. RT-PCR in the first round (using the HTBI primer set) targeted the TCR CDR3. TCRdb reprocessed the multiplex PCR reads via MiXCR and lists one record per CDR3 protein. This table has more than 300,000 distinct CDR3 sequences, approximately 17% appearing once. Sequenced material: blood. The receptors originated from a man younger than 35 with Graves' ophthalmopathy.

Regarding this clonotype: A much bigger clone sits one base away, suggesting this may be a read error. Because the CDR3 is missing its conserved closing phenylalanine or tryptophan, this is likely a read error. The chain links TRBV5-1 to TRBJ2-3; D could derive from TRBD1 or TRBD2 (6 bases each). The CDR3 sequence is 15 residues long. The germline CDR1 and CDR2 sequences are SGHRS and YFSETQ. The V gene lost 2 bases and the J gene lost 1 base, with 11 bases spanning the gap. Here the CDR3 DNA reads TGCGCCAGCAGCTTCACGGGGGCGGGCACAGATACGCAGTATTCT. This sequence encodes CASSFTGAGTDTQYS.

V gene TRBV7-6 combines with J gene TRBJ2-6, with TRBD1 matching 9 bases. This CDR3 contains 19 residues. V shed 4 bases and J 2 bases; nucleotides not matched to a gene: 12. From germline, CDR1 is SGHVS and CDR2 FNYEAQ. The CDR3 protein is CASSSTRTGVAAGANVLTF. Here the CDR3 DNA reads TGTGCCAGCAGCTCCACGCGGACAGGGGTCGCGGCTGGGGCCAACGTCCTGACTTTC. Full variable domain (outside the CDR3, taken from reference TRBV7-6 and TRBJ2-6): GAGVSQSPRYKVTKRGQDVALRCDPISGHVSLYWYRQALGQGPEFLTYFNYEAQQDKSGLPNDRFSAERPEGSISTLTIQRTEQRDSAMYRCASSSTRTGVAAGANVLTFGAGSRLTVL.

This clonotype was detected many times. The J gene is TRBJ1-1, the V gene TRBV20-1; 7 nucleotides agree with TRBD1. The germline V gene encodes CDR1 DFQATT and CDR2 SNEGSKA (reference sequence). With V trimmed by 0 bases and J by 6 bases, 13 bases remained unmatched. The CDR3 extends over 16 amino acids. CDR3 coding DNA: TGCAGTGCTAGAGATAGAGGGGGCCCCTACGAGGCTGAAGCTTTCTTT. Translation: CSARDRGGPYEAEAFF.

There are many counts of this clonotype. The rearrangement uses TRBV9 and TRBJ1-4; D is perhaps TRBD1 (6 bases). The CDR3 is 15 amino acids. Germline V gene sequence: CDR1 SGDLS, CDR2 YYNGEE. The V and J ends lost 4 bases and 10 bases respectively, with 20 bases between them. The CDR3 coding sequence is TGTGCCAGCAGCACCACAGGGATAGGCTTGGGAAAACTGTTTTTT. As protein: CASSTTGIGLGKLFF.

This rearrangement joins TRBV5-6 to TRBJ2-3; 9 bases line up with TRBD2. This CDR3 is built from 15 residues. Germline assignment: CDR1 SGHDT and CDR2 YYEEEE. Trimming took 3 bases from V and 4 from J; bases not matched to a gene: 6. The CDR3 sequence: CASSSPGLASDTQYF. CDR3 bases: TGTGCCAGCAGCTCCCCGGGACTAGCATCAGATACGCAGTATTTT.

This clonotype was recorded at least ten times. V usage is TRBV7-2 and J usage is TRBJ1-1; D unclear. The germline CDR1 and CDR2 sequences are SGHTA and FQGNSA. The CDR3 has 17 amino acids. Trimming left V 0 bases short and J 0 bases short, with 14 bases between. CDR3 in DNA: TGTGCCAGCAGCTTAGCGGCGACGCTTCGATTGAACACTGAAGCTTTCTTT. This translates into CASSLAATLRLNTEAFF.

This clonotype was detected ten times or more. The rearrangement uses TRBV12-3 or TRBV12-4 and TRBJ1-2; tentative D call: TRBD1 (6 bases). This CDR3 has 14 residues. V was clipped by 6 bases and J by 6 bases, with 17 bases between them. Here the CDR3 reads CASSLQGRQDGYTF. Written as DNA, the CDR3 is TGTGCCAGCAGCCTACAGGGCCGGCAGGATGGCTACACCTTC.

This clonotype was counted ten times or more. The V gene is TRBV6-1, the J gene TRBJ2-7; possible D gene TRBD1, 6 bases. Germline CDR1 reads MNHNS; CDR2 reads SASEGT. The CDR3 has 15 residues. Trimming shortened V by 7 bases and J by 5 bases, and 21 bases separated the two germline ends. The CDR3 nucleotides are TGTGCCAGCACGATGAGGGGGACATCTTCCAACGAGCAGTACTTC. It translates to CASTMRGTSSNEQYF.

The rearrangement joins TRBV5-6 to TRBJ1-4; possible D gene TRBD1, 5 bases. V gave up 0 bases and J gave up 10 bases, with 7 bases separating them. The CDR3 contains 12 residues. Germline values: CDR1 SGHDT, CDR2 YYEEEE. The chain's CDR3 is CASSLAGGKLFF. The DNA for the CDR3 is TGTGCCAGCAGCTTGGCGGGGGGAAAACTGTTTTTT.

This clonotype showed up just once. The rearrangement joins TRBV28 to TRBJ2-7; 9 nucleotides agree with TRBD1. CDR3 length: 15 residues. Germline CDR1 and CDR2: MDHEN and SYDVKM. Trimming at V came to 8 bases and at J to 1 base, leaving 9 bases not matched to a gene. The CDR3 sequence: CASATPGTGSYEQYF. The CDR3 coding sequence is TGTGCCAGCGCCACTCCCGGGACAGGGTCCTACGAGCAGTACTTC.

This clonotype was counted at least ten times. This sequence joins TRBV13 and TRBJ1-4; D gene unclear. The CDR3 covers 15 residues. V was pared by 4 bases and J by 9 bases, with 18 bases between. Looked up from germline, CDR1 is PRHDT and CDR2 is FYEKMQ (reference sequence). The CDR3, as DNA: TGTGCCAGCAGCTCCTCCAACAAGGGAAAACAAAAACTGTTTTTT. Amino acid sequence: CASSSSNKGKQKLFF.

This clonotype was observed many times. CDR3 DNA: TGTGCCACCAGTGACTGGGACACCTATGGCTACACCTTC. Translated, it gives CATSDWDTYGYTF. The chain is built from TRBV24-1 and TRBJ1-2; D is possibly TRBD1 (6 bases). Trimming pared 4 bases from V and 4 bases from J, leaving 9 bases between. The length of the CDR3 is 13 residues. The germline gives CDR1 KGHDR, CDR2 SFDVKD.

This chain uses TRBV4-1 with TRBJ2-2; D not certain. The DNA end is more similar to TRBJ1-1, so the J call may be wrong. CDR3 size: 17 residues. Per germline, CDR1 MGHRA and CDR2 YSYEKL. The CDR3 nucleotides are TGCGCCAGCAGCCAAGGCGGGCAGGTACTAGACCTCCGGGGAGCTTTCTTT. Its translation is CASSQGGQVLDLRGAFF.

This clonotype was detected many times. The V and J genes are TRBV5-1 and TRBJ1-4, with TRBD1 matching 7 bases. The V gene end was trimmed by 4 bases and the J gene end by 2 bases; junction bases not matched to a gene: 8. The CDR3 covers 16 residues. The V gene's germline CDR1 is SGHRS and CDR2 YFSETQ. This CDR3 is CASSRVGGQTNEKLFF. Here the CDR3 DNA reads TGCGCCAGCAGCAGGGTAGGGGGACAGACTAATGAAAAACTGTTTTTT. Drawing the rest from reference TRBV5-1 and TRBJ1-4, the complete variable domain is KAGVTQTPRYLIKTRGQQVTLSCSPISGHRSVSWYQQTPGQGLQFLFEYFSETQRNKGNFPGRFSGRQFSNSRSEMNVSTLELGDSALYLCASSRVGGQTNEKLFFGSGTQLSVL.

Many counts were recorded for this clonotype. The chain is built from TRBV29-1 and TRBJ1-1; 10 bases fit TRBD1. V was clipped by 4 bases and J by 1 base; unmatched bases: 0. Germline-derived CDR1 and CDR2 are SQVTM and ANQGSEA. This CDR3 is 13 amino acids long. The CDR3 nucleotides are TGCAGCGTTGGACAGGGGGCGAACACTGAAGCTTTCTTT. Its translation: CSVGQGANTEAFF.

Worth noting for this clonotype: One base away lies a much larger clone, so this may be a sequencing read error. This chain links TRBV6-2 or TRBV6-3 with TRBJ1-1; possible D gene TRBD1, 5 bases. This CDR3 is built from 13 residues. With 8 bases removed from V and 4 bases from J, the gap between germline ends came to 14 bases. The germline V gene encodes CDR1 MNHEY and CDR2 SVGEGT. The CDR3 sequence is CASGGGGVTEAFF. CDR3 sequence (DNA): TGTGCCAGCGGCGGGGGAGGTGTCACTGAAGCTTTCTTT.

The rearrangement uses TRBV19 and TRBJ1-4, with D hard to call. V lost 3 bases and J 7 bases, leaving 6 bases between the germline ends. The germline gives CDR1 LNHDA, CDR2 SQIVND (reference sequence). This CDR3 region has 12 residues. In DNA, the CDR3 is TGTGCCAGTAGTATGGGTAGTGAAAAACTGTTTTTT. Amino acid sequence: CASSMGSEKLFF. Based on the CDR3 plus reference TRBV19 and TRBJ1-4, the full variable domain is DGGITQSPKYLFRKEGQNVTLSCEQNLNHDAMYWYRQDPGQGLRLIYYSQIVNDFQKGDIAEGYSVSREKKESFPLTVTSAQKNPTAFYLCASSMGSEKLFFGSGTQLSVL.

The table lists this clonotype with many counts. The V call is TRBV3-1, the J call TRBJ2-3, with 10 bases fitting TRBD1. The V segment lost 2 bases and the J segment 3 bases; nucleotides outside the gene matches: 5. The CDR3 is made up of 16 amino acids. Germline V gene sequence: CDR1 LGHDT, CDR2 YNNKEL (reference sequence). In DNA form, the CDR3 reads TGTGCCAGCAGCCAATCGCGGACAGGGGGAACAGATACGCAGTATTTT. Protein sequence: CASSQSRTGGTDTQYF.